This is a list of T cell receptor beta chains from one sample in a study of PD-1 blockade in classical Hodgkin lymphoma. Clones were read by immunoSEQ multiplex PCR, and TCRdb kept only the in-frame ones, dropping some. The table shows around 20,000 clones, with about 85% occurring only once. The sequencing here drew on peripheral blood mononuclear cells (PBMCs), taken before the second cycle of nivolumab. These receptors came from a human donor with classical Hodgkin lymphoma. Both conserved end residues are part of each CDR3. D genes are given only for firm matches. Clone size is shown for a subset of rows, as once, few, many or a class of expanded clone.

D	V	size	J	DNA	CDR3
TRBD2	TRBV10-2	.	TRBJ2-5	TGCGCCAGCAGTGAGGGACTAGCCCAAGAGACCCAGTACTTC	CASSEGLAQETQYF
TRBD1	TRBV7-9	.	TRBJ1-6	TGTGCCGGGGTGGACAGGGCAGATTCACCCCTCCACTTT	CAGVDRADSPLHF
TRBD1	TRBV5-1	.	TRBJ2-5	TGCGCCAGCAGTTCGCCGGACAGGGTAGGGGAGACCCAGTACTTC	CASSSPDRVGETQYF
.	TRBV5-1	.	TRBJ2-1	TGCGCCAGCACTCCCCGGTACAGGGAGACTTACAATGAGCAGTTCTTC	CASTPRYRETYNEQFF
.	TRBV6-5	.	TRBJ1-5	TGTGCCAGCAGTTACAGGGGCAATCAGCCCCAGCATTTT	CASSYRGNQPQHF
.	TRBV30	.	TRBJ1-2	TGTGCCTGGAATTTGGGCTCTAACTATGGCTACACCTTC	CAWNLGSNYGYTF
.	TRBV20-1	.	TRBJ2-7	TGCAGTGCTGGGCAGGACTACGAGCAGTACTTC	CSAGQDYEQYF
.	TRBV10-1	once	TRBJ1-5	TGCGCCAGACTGGATCAGCCCCAGCATTTT	CARLDQPQHF
TRBD2	TRBV7-3	few	TRBJ2-1	TGTGCCAGCAGCCCTTATAGCGGGATCTACAATGAGCAGTTCTTC	CASSPYSGIYNEQFF
.	TRBV7-2	.	TRBJ2-2	TGTGCCAGCAGCTTAAGACTTCTGGGCACCGGGGAGCTGTTTTTT	CASSLRLLGTGELFF
TRBD2	TRBV15	.	TRBJ2-2	TGTGCCACCAGCCTCACGGGGGGGAGGACCGGGGAGCTGTTTTTT	CATSLTGGRTGELFF
TRBD2	TRBV4-3	.	TRBJ2-1	TGCGCCAGCAGCCAAGACACTAGCGGGAGTGAGAACAATGAGCAGTTCTTC	CASSQDTSGSENNEQFF
TRBD1	TRBV27	.	TRBJ1-2	TGTGCCAGCAGTGTGGACAGGGAGGGCTATGGCTACACCTTC	CASSVDREGYGYTF
.	TRBV12-5	.	TRBJ2-1	TGTGCTAGTGGTTTGGCCATGAACAATGAGCAGTTCTTC	CASGLAMNNEQFF
.	TRBV27	.	TRBJ1-6	TGTGCCAGCAGCCACTATAATTCACCCCTCCACTTT	CASSHYNSPLHF
.	TRBV19	.	TRBJ1-1	TGTGCCAGTAGTCTGACAGCTAGTTCCACTGAAGCTTTCTTT	CASSLTASSTEAFF
TRBD1	TRBV6-5	.	TRBJ1-1	TGTGCCAGCGGGATAACAGGGGGCACTGAAGCTTTCTTT	CASGITGGTEAFF
.	TRBV20-1	once	TRBJ1-4	TGCAGTGCAGGACGGTCTGAAAAACTGTTTTTT	CSAGRSEKLFF
TRBD2	TRBV5-4	.	TRBJ2-7	TGTGCCAGCACCGCCGGGGGGACCGTCTACGAGCAGTACTTC	CASTAGGTVYEQYF
.	TRBV19	.	TRBJ1-1	TGTGCCAGTAGTATTTCAGGAGCGATGAACACTGAAGCTTTCTTT	CASSISGAMNTEAFF
TRBD1	TRBV19	.	TRBJ2-7	TGTGCCAGTAGCTGGGACAGCCGCTACGAGCAGTACTTC	CASSWDSRYEQYF
.	TRBV2	once	TRBJ2-2	TGTGCCAGCACCCTCTTAGGCACAGGGTCGGGCACCGGGGAGCTGTTTTTT	CASTLLGTGSGTGELFF
TRBD1	TRBV27	.	TRBJ2-7	TGTGCCAGCAGTTGGACAGGAACCTACGAGCAGTACTTC	CASSWTGTYEQYF
TRBD2	TRBV10-3	.	TRBJ2-7	TGTGCCATCAGTGAGTCGGGAGGGGCTTTCGACGAGCAGTACTTC	CAISESGGAFDEQYF
TRBD1	TRBV5-6	.	TRBJ1-1	TGTGCCAGCACCAGCGGGGCAGGGGGGAGTACTGAAGCTTTCTTT	CASTSGAGGSTEAFF
.	TRBV7-2	.	TRBJ2-7	TGTGCCAGCAGTCTAAGACTCCTCTCGAGGGAGCAGTACTTC	CASSLRLLSREQYF
TRBD2	TRBV10-3	.	TRBJ2-1	TGTGCCATCAGTGAATTTGCGGGAGTACAGAATGAGCAGTTCTTC	CAISEFAGVQNEQFF
.	TRBV28	.	TRBJ2-7	TGTGCCAGCAGTGGTACCGGAGTCCTATACGAGCAGTACTTC	CASSGTGVLYEQYF
.	TRBV19	once	TRBJ2-2	TGTGCCAGTAGTATATGGAGCACCGGGGAGCTGTTTTTT	CASSIWSTGELFF
.	TRBV14	.	TRBJ1-5	TGTGCCAGCAGCCAGGGTAGCAATCAGCCCCAGCATTTT	CASSQGSNQPQHF
.	TRBV5-5	.	TRBJ1-5	TGTGCCAGCGGGGGAGGCAGCAATCAGCCCCAGCATTTT	CASGGGSNQPQHF
TRBD2	TRBV28	.	TRBJ2-5	TGTGCCAGCAGTTTATCAATGGGCCGGGGGGAGGTCCAGTACTTC	CASSLSMGRGEVQYF
.	TRBV30	few	TRBJ2-7	TGTGCCTGGACCCGAAGGACCGATTTGCCCTACGAGCAGTACTTC	CAWTRRTDLPYEQYF
TRBD1	TRBV7-3	.	TRBJ2-3	TGTGCCAGCAGCCTCGGGACAGGGGGCGGATGGGATACGCAGTATTTT	CASSLGTGGGWDTQYF
.	TRBV7-2	once	TRBJ1-3	TGTGCCAGCAGGGCTATACCAGGTGGAAACACCATATATTTT	CASRAIPGGNTIYF
.	TRBV19	.	TRBJ1-2	TGTGCCAGTAGTATAGGGGGACCTAACTATGGCTACACCTTC	CASSIGGPNYGYTF
.	TRBV14	.	TRBJ1-2	TGTGCCAGCAGCCAAGGCGGGGCTTCTAACTATGGCTACACCTTC	CASSQGGASNYGYTF
.	TRBV9	few	TRBJ1-1	TGTGCCAGCAGCGTAGGGGCGGGGGAAGCTTTCTTT	CASSVGAGEAFF
TRBD1	TRBV6-6	.	TRBJ2-7	TGTGCCAGCAGTTGGGACAGTTACGAGCAGTACTTC	CASSWDSYEQYF
.	TRBV2	.	TRBJ2-7	TGTGCCAGCAGTGAGAGGCTTTTAGGGGCCTACGAGCAGTACTTC	CASSERLLGAYEQYF
.	TRBV18	.	TRBJ1-6	TGTGCCAGCTCACCGGTGGGACCTTATAATTCACCGCCTTATAATTCACCCCTCCACTTT	CASSPVGPYNSPPYNSPLHF
TRBD2	TRBV19	.	TRBJ2-3	TGTGCCAGTAGTAGTGGGACTAGCGGATTCACAGATACGCAGTATTTT	CASSSGTSGFTDTQYF
.	TRBV5-6	.	TRBJ1-2	TGTGCCAGCAGCTTGAGGGGATTCTATGGCTACACCTTC	CASSLRGFYGYTF
TRBD2	TRBV5-4	.	TRBJ2-2	TGTGCCAGCAGCCAGCGGGGGCTCACCGGGGAGCTGTTTTTT	CASSQRGLTGELFF
TRBD2	TRBV4-2	.	TRBJ2-1	TGTGCCAGCAGCCAAGACCCGGGGAGGGGCAATGAGCAGTTCTTC	CASSQDPGRGNEQFF
.	TRBV7-2	.	TRBJ2-7	TGTGCCAGCAGCTTAGCGGTCACCCGCTCCTACGAGCAGTACTTC	CASSLAVTRSYEQYF
TRBD1	TRBV5-4	.	TRBJ2-2	TGTGCCAGCAGTTTACAGGGGCGCGAAACCGGGGAGCTGTTTTTT	CASSLQGRETGELFF